The rows below give T cell receptor beta chains drawn from one sample of a study of beta chain features in type 1 diabetes. Generated by immunoSEQ multiplex PCR, the TCRdb table keeps only in-frame clones and is missing some. The sample includes about 120,000 clones, approximately 15% of them seen just once. Sequencing input: central memory CD4+ T cells from blood. Receptor source: a young man with type 1 diabetes. The CDR3 runs from the conserved cysteine through the conserved F or W. The order of the fields is V gene, clone size, J gene, D gene, CDR3 DNA, CDR3 protein. A D gene is named only where the DNA matches it firmly. Clone size is given for some rows only: seen once, a few or many times, or a class if the clone is expanded.

TRBV10-3,NA,TRBJ2-3,NA,TGTGCCATCAGTGTCGGCCAACGCACAGATACGCAGTATTTT,CAISVGQRTDTQYF
TRBV5-1,few,TRBJ2-5,NA,TGCGCCAGCAGGGAACCCCAAGAGACCCAGTACTTC,CASREPQETQYF
TRBV16,NA,TRBJ2-7,NA,TGTGCCAGCAGCCAATCGAACGAGGGGGAGCAGTACTTC,CASSQSNEGEQYF
TRBV6-6,few,TRBJ2-7,NA,TGTGCCAGCAGCCTACCGGGGTACGAGCAGTACTTC,CASSLPGYEQYF
TRBV30,NA,TRBJ2-1,NA,TGTGCCTGCCTCGGGGCAAGTAAAAAGCAGTTCTTC,CACLGASKKQFF
TRBV11-2,many,TRBJ2-5,TRBD1,TGTGCCAGCAGCCGCTTGACAGGGGGCGGAGAGACCCAGTACTTC,CASSRLTGGGETQYF
TRBV29-1,many,TRBJ2-2,TRBD2,TGCAGCGTGGAGGGACTAGCGGGAGTGAACACCGGGGAGCTGTTTTTT,CSVEGLAGVNTGELFF
TRBV6-1,many,TRBJ2-1,TRBD2,TGTGCCAGCAGCCGACTAGCGGGAGGGCCCAATGAGCAGTTCTTC,CASSRLAGGPNEQFF
TRBV29-1,few,TRBJ1-2,NA,TGCAGCGTTGCGACAGGTTGGGGCTACACCTTC,CSVATGWGYTF
TRBV7-2,few,TRBJ2-1,TRBD2,TGTGCCAGCTCCAGCGGGGTTCACCCCAATGAGCAGTTCTTC,CASSSGVHPNEQFF
TRBV29-1,few,TRBJ1-2,NA,TGCAGTGCTGGGCATGGCACGGTCTATGGCTACACCTTC,CSAGHGTVYGYTF
TRBV6-6,few,TRBJ1-1,NA,TGTGCCAGCAGTTACTGGGGGGCACGTAGCACTGAAGCTTTCTTT,CASSYWGARSTEAFF
TRBV30,many,TRBJ2-2,TRBD1,TGTGCCTGGAGTTCCGGGACAGGGTTCACCGGGGAGCTGTTTTTT,CAWSSGTGFTGELFF
TRBV7-2,many,TRBJ1-1,NA,TGTGCCAGCAGCCCGCCGGGCAGAGTTGCTGAAGCTTTCTTT,CASSPPGRVAEAFF
TRBV2,few,TRBJ1-1,NA,TGTGCCAGCAGTGCAGGGGCAGGGACTGAAGCTTTCTTT,CASSAGAGTEAFF
TRBV7-9,NA,TRBJ2-1,NA,TGTGCCAGCAGCTTTGAGGAACATAGGGGATATCCTAGCTACAATGAGCAGTTCTTC,CASSFEEHRGYPSYNEQFF
TRBV4-3,few,TRBJ2-3,TRBD2,TGCGCCAGCAGCTTAAGCCCGGGACTAGCCATTGATACGCAGTATTTT,CASSLSPGLAIDTQYF
TRBV4-3,few,TRBJ2-2,NA,TGCGCCAGCAGCCAAGAGACGGCCGGGGAGCTGTTTTTT,CASSQETAGELFF
TRBV2,NA,TRBJ2-6,NA,TGTGCCAGCACCCGAAAGTGGGGCCCCGGCGGCGTCCTGACTTTC,CASTRKWGPGGVLTF
TRBV21-1,few,TRBJ2-1,NA,TGTGCCAGCAACCGACTAGCGGGACCGGGCCACAATGAGCAGTTCTTC,CASNRLAGPGHNEQFF
TRBV7-9,few,TRBJ1-1,TRBD1,TGTGCCAGCAGCCCCAAGTTAAGACAGGGGAGTGAAGCTTTCTTT,CASSPKLRQGSEAFF
TRBV28,NA,TRBJ2-1,TRBD2,TGTGCCAGCAGAGGACTAGCGGATAGGGATGAGCAGTTCTTC,CASRGLADRDEQFF
TRBV6-1,NA,TRBJ1-1,NA,TGTGCCAGCACCCCGCGGGGGTGGGGCACTGAAGCTTTCTTT,CASTPRGWGTEAFF
TRBV4-2,few,TRBJ2-5,NA,TGTGCCAGCAGCCAAGAGGGTAGCCACCAAGAGACCCAGTACTTC,CASSQEGSHQETQYF
TRBV4-2,NA,TRBJ1-2,TRBD1,TGTGCCAGCAGCCAAGGCGGGACAGGGGTGGAAGGCTACACCTTC,CASSQGGTGVEGYTF